Below, 25 T cell receptor beta chains from the same sample are listed, as sequenced in a study of CD8+CD57+ T cells in acquired aplastic anemia. It was genomic DNA that served as the template for profiling TCR beta VDJ and CDR3. Each CDR3 protein is one row after TCRdb ran MiXCR on the reads. The sample carries approximately 150,000 distinct CDR3 sequences, about 70% recorded once. Those patients picked for sequencing had displayed CD8+CD57+ cell expansion on flow cytometry. Sequenced input: sorted CD4+, CD8+, or CD8+CD57+ T cells (not recorded which) from PBMCs. The receptors originated from a human donor with aplastic anemia.

Turning to this clonotype: Because it lacks the conserved phenylalanine or tryptophan at the end, this CDR3 is likely a read error. V is TRBV2 and J is TRBJ2-1; D uncertain. Between the trimmed V and J ends, which lost 7 bases and 1 base, there was a span of 8 bases. This CDR3 region has 13 residues. The germline V gene encodes CDR1 SNHLY and CDR2 FYNNEI. In nucleotides, the CDR3 is TGTGCCAGCAAGCCTGAATCCTACAATGAGCAGTTCCTC. It translates to CASKPESYNEQFL.

The chain recombines TRBV7-2 with TRBJ2-7; D possibly corresponds to TRBD2 (5 bases). Germline lookup yields CDR1 SGHTA and CDR2 FQGNSA. Trimming removed 2 bases at V and 0 bases at J, with 20 bases between. The CDR3 totals 18 residues. CDR3 sequence: CASSLRRYVLTSSYEQYF. In DNA form, the CDR3 reads TGTGCCAGCAGCTTACGCAGATATGTGCTTACTAGCTCCTACGAGCAGTACTTC.

The chain links TRBV10-3 to TRBJ2-1; 11 nucleotides line up with TRBD2. Per germline, CDR1 ENHRY and CDR2 SYGVKD. This CDR3 comprises 14 residues. V lost 7 bases and J lost 6; bases outside the gene matches: 5. CDR3 nucleotides: TGTGCCATCATGCTTAGCGGGGGGGCCAATGAGCAGTTCTTC. It encodes CAIMLSGGANEQFF.

The CDR3 nucleotides are TGTGCCAGCAGTTTCGGACAGGGAGGAGGTGAGCAGTACTTC. The encoded protein is CASSFGQGGGEQYF. V and J are TRBV9 and TRBJ2-7; 8 nucleotides agree with TRBD1. The trim removed 5 bases at V and 7 bases at J, leaving 11 bases unmatched. The CDR3 runs 14 residues. Germline CDR1 and CDR2: SGDLS and YYNGEE. Based on the CDR3 plus reference TRBV9 and TRBJ2-7, the full variable domain is DSGVTQTPKHLITATGQRVTLRCSPRSGDLSVYWYQQSLDQGLQFLIQYYNGEERAKGNILERFSAQQFPDLHSELNLSSLELGDSALYFCASSFGQGGGEQYFGPGTRLTVT.

The table lists this clonotype with a count of one. The genes are TRBV20-1 and TRBJ2-3; D could derive from TRBD1 or TRBD2 (6 bases each). The CDR3 runs 15 residues. CDR1 and CDR2 from the germline V gene are DFQATT and SNEGSKA (reference sequence). Deletions cut 3 bases from V and 2 bases from J, with 15 bases between. The CDR3 here is CSASYWGADTDTQYF. The DNA of the CDR3 is TGCAGTGCTAGTTACTGGGGGGCCGACACAGATACGCAGTATTTT.

The rearrangement uses TRBV29-1 and TRBJ1-2; 8 bases line up with TRBD1. Unmatched junction bases numbered 7, after V lost 6 bases and J lost 10 bases. Germline CDR1 is SQVTM and CDR2 is ANQGSEA. The CDR3 runs 11 residues. In nucleotides, the CDR3 is TGCAGCGTCGGAGGACAGGGAGTCTACACCTTC. It specifies CSVGGQGVYTF. Full variable domain (rest looked up from reference TRBV29-1 and TRBJ1-2): SAVISQKPSRDICQRGTSLTIQCQVDSQVTMMFWYRQQPGQSLTLIATANQGSEATYESGFVIDKFPISRPNLTFSTLTVSNMSPEDSSIYLCSVGGQGVYTFGSGTRLTVV.

This chain uses TRBV2 with TRBJ2-7; 8 bases are a match to TRBD1. This CDR3 has 10 amino acids. Trimming took 6 bases from V and 11 from J; bases not matched to a gene: 3. Germline CDR1 reads SNHLY; CDR2 reads FYNNEI. The CDR3 sequence is CASRDRVEYF. The DNA for the CDR3 is TGTGCCAGCAGGGACAGGGTGGAGTACTTC. Together with reference TRBV2 and TRBJ2-7, the CDR3 gives the full variable domain: EPEVTQTPSHQVTQMGQEVILRCVPISNHLYFYWYRQILGQKVEFLVSFYNNEISEKSEIFDDQFSVERPDGSNFTLKIRSTKLEDSAMYFCASRDRVEYFGPGTRLTVT.

The chain joins TRBV7-9 to TRBJ2-7; D possibly corresponds to TRBD2 (5 bases). Germline-derived CDR1 and CDR2 are SEHNR and FQNEAQ (reference sequence). This CDR3 is 16 amino acids long. V was pared by 5 bases and J by 3 bases, with 20 bases between. Written as DNA, the CDR3 is TGTGCCAGCAGCCATTTCAACCGGGGAAACTTCTACGAGCAGTACTTC. It codes for CASSHFNRGNFYEQYF.

The rearrangement joins TRBV2 to TRBJ2-1; weak D call: TRBD1 (5 bases). CDR3 length: 14 residues. Between the trimmed V and J ends, which lost 6 bases and 11 bases, there was a span of 20 bases. CDR1 is SNHLY and CDR2 is FYNNEI in the germline V gene. The CDR3 sequence is CASRVMETDLKQFF. CDR3 nucleotides: TGTGCCAGCAGAGTGATGGAGACAGATTTGAAGCAGTTCTTC. The full variable domain, in which reference TRBV2 and TRBJ2-1 provide the parts outside the CDR3, is EPEVTQTPSHQVTQMGQEVILRCVPISNHLYFYWYRQILGQKVEFLVSFYNNEISEKSEIFDDQFSVERPDGSNFTLKIRSTKLEDSAMYFCASRVMETDLKQFFGPGTRLTVL.

This clonotype was seen ten or more times. The V and J genes are TRBV6-2 or TRBV6-3 and TRBJ2-7, with D maybe TRBD2 (5 bases). V lost 2 bases and J 6 bases, leaving 14 bases between the germline ends. The CDR3 length is 14 residues. Germline V lookup: CDR1 MNHEY, CDR2 SVGEGT. The CDR3 loop is CASSYGPEGSEQYV. As DNA, the CDR3 is TGTGCCAGCAGTTACGGGCCAGAGGGTAGCGAGCAGTACGTC.

V usage is TRBV24-1 and J usage is TRBJ2-1; 7 nucleotides agree with TRBD1. The V gene's germline CDR1 is KGHDR and CDR2 SFDVKD. With V trimmed by 9 bases and J by 2 bases, 3 bases remained unmatched. The CDR3 has 13 amino acids. CDR3 sequence reads: CATGDSPYNEQFF. In DNA form, the CDR3 reads TGTGCCACCGGGGACAGTCCCTACAATGAGCAGTTCTTC.

The J gene is TRBJ1-2, the V gene TRBV24-1; D gene uncertain. The V gene lost 0 bases and the J gene lost 7 bases, with 14 bases spanning the gap. Germline CDR1 reads KGHDR; CDR2 reads SFDVKD. There are 15 residues in the CDR3. CDR3 in amino acids: CATSDLNTLEAGYTF. Written as DNA, the CDR3 is TGTGCCACCAGTGATTTGAACACCCTAGAGGCTGGCTACACCTTC.

The chain has TRBV7-2 and TRBJ2-5; D may correspond to TRBD1 or TRBD2 (5 bases each). The V end lost 2 bases, the J end lost 4 bases, and 8 bases lay between the germline ends. This CDR3 comprises 13 residues. The germline gives CDR1 SGHTA, CDR2 FQGNSA. Written as DNA, the CDR3 is TGTGCCAGCAGCTTAATGAGGGGAGAGACCCAGTACTTC. Its protein product is CASSLMRGETQYF.

The V gene is TRBV12-3 or TRBV12-4, the J gene TRBJ2-7, with D tentatively TRBD1 or TRBD2 (5 bases each). V lost 4 bases, J lost 3 bases, and 13 bases lay in between. This CDR3 has 14 amino acids. The CDR3 DNA follows: TGTGCCAGCAGTTACTCGGGACGGAACTACGAGCAGTACTTC. It translates to CASSYSGRNYEQYF.

The gene calls are TRBV5-8 and TRBJ2-7; D gene uncertain. The CDR3 consists of 14 residues. Germline CDR1 and CDR2: SGHTS and YDEGEE. V lost 4 bases to trimming and J lost 0 bases, with 11 bases between them. The CDR3 loop is CASSPLDDSYEQYF. The CDR3 DNA sequence: TGTGCCAGCAGCCCCTTGGACGACTCCTACGAGCAGTACTTC.

This clonotype was detected once. CDR3 region: CAIGRGGENTEAFF. The CDR3 DNA follows: TGTGCCATCGGCCGAGGGGGAGAGAACACTGAAGCTTTCTTT. V gene TRBV10-3 combines with J gene TRBJ1-1, with a tentative D call TRBD1 (6 bases). V lost 8 bases, J lost 1 base, and 14 bases lay in between. The length of the CDR3 is 14 residues. The germline gives CDR1 ENHRY, CDR2 SYGVKD.

The gene calls are TRBV5-1 and TRBJ1-1, with a possible D match to TRBD1 (5 bases). Trimming removed 0 bases from V and 5 bases from J, with 14 bases in between. There are 15 residues in the CDR3. Germline CDR1 is SGHRS and CDR2 is YFSETQ. CDR3: CASSLEAGGWTEAFF. CDR3 coding DNA: TGCGCCAGCAGCTTGGAGGCTGGGGGGTGGACTGAAGCTTTCTTT.

Details on this clonotype: The junction and the germline gene differ at one end; a read error may be behind it. The rearrangement joins TRBV12-3 or TRBV12-4 to TRBJ2-3, with TRBD2 matching 9 bases. There are 16 residues in the CDR3. The DNA for the CDR3 is TGTGCCTGCAGTTTAGGGCCTAGCGGGGGCACAGATACGCAGTATTTT. This gives the protein CACSLGPSGGTDTQYF.

The V gene is TRBV7-9, the J gene TRBJ2-1; 8 nucleotides match TRBD2. Unmatched junction bases numbered 3, after V lost 1 base and J lost 7 bases. This CDR3 is 14 amino acids long. Germline CDR1 is SEHNR and CDR2 is FQNEAQ (reference sequence). CDR3: CASSLEAGVNEQFF. The CDR3 bases are TGTGCCAGCAGCTTAGAAGCGGGGGTTAATGAGCAGTTCTTC.

This clonotype was picked up a small number of times. The rearrangement joins TRBV11-2 to TRBJ2-7; TRBD1 matches at 7 bases. The CDR3 runs to 13 residues. Per germline, CDR1 SGHAT and CDR2 FQNNGV. J lost 3 bases, V lost 4 bases, and 3 bases had no gene match. The CDR3 reads CASSSSGGYEQYF. DNA of the CDR3: TGTGCCAGCAGCTCGTCAGGGGGCTACGAGCAGTACTTC.

This chain uses TRBV6-6 with TRBJ2-7; TRBD1 aligns across 7 bases. Germline CDR1 is MNHNY and CDR2 is SVGAGI (reference sequence). Unmatched junction bases numbered 12, after V lost 6 bases and J lost 4 bases. CDR3 length equals 15 residues. The CDR3 loop reads CASSNPRQGQYEQYF. The CDR3 DNA reads TGTGCCAGCAGCAACCCGCGACAGGGACAGTACGAGCAGTACTTC.

The V and J genes are TRBV6-1 and TRBJ2-1, with TRBD2 matching over 8 bases. Germline V gene data show CDR1 as MNHNS and CDR2 as SASEGT. The CDR3 covers 15 residues. V was clipped by 5 bases and J by 5 bases; unmatched bases: 8. The CDR3 loop is CASSYSIAGNNEQFF. CDR3 sequence (DNA): TGTGCCAGCAGTTACTCGATAGCGGGAAACAATGAGCAGTTCTTC.

This clonotype was seen just once. The V gene is TRBV2, the J gene TRBJ2-7, with TRBD1 matching over 10 bases. The CDR3 runs to 15 residues. Trimming cost V 5 bases and J 9 bases; bases outside gene matches: 13. The germline CDR1 and CDR2 sequences are SNHLY and FYNNEI. CDR3 residues: CASSLTGGGITWQYV. The CDR3 region has the DNA TGTGCCAGCAGTTTGACAGGGGGCGGAATTACTTGGCAGTACGTC.

CDR3: CAISYEPGLRSNEQFF. CDR3 nucleotide sequence: TGTGCCATCAGTTACGAACCGGGGCTTAGGTCCAATGAGCAGTTCTTC. The chain has TRBV10-3 and TRBJ2-1, with D perhaps being TRBD1 or TRBD2 (5 bases each). The CDR3 totals 16 residues. Germline V CDR1 and CDR2: ENHRY, SYGVKD. Trimming pared 5 bases from V and 6 bases from J, leaving 20 bases between.

The chain recombines TRBV19 with TRBJ2-1; D possibly corresponds to TRBD2 (5 bases). This CDR3 has 13 residues. The germline CDR1 and CDR2 sequences are LNHDA and SQIVND (reference sequence). Trimming removed 1 base from V and 10 bases from J, with 11 bases in between. The CDR3 reads CASSIGSGREQFF. The CDR3 coding sequence is TGTGCCAGTAGTATAGGTTCTGGGAGAGAGCAGTTCTTC.